The rows below give T cell receptor beta chains drawn from one sample of a study of OX40 agonist ivuxolimab in advanced cancers. Clones were read by immunoSEQ multiplex PCR, and TCRdb kept only the in-frame ones, dropping some. The profile shows around 83,000 clones, roughly 89% of them singletons. The input for sequencing was CD4+ or CD8+ T cells sorted from blood, taken in a trial of the OX40 agonist ivuxolimab. The receptors here all came from an adult with an advanced solid tumor such as melanoma, head and neck, liver or kidney cancer. Both conserved end residues are part of each CDR3. The order of the fields is V gene, J gene, D gene, clone size, CDR3 DNA, CDR3 protein. The D gene is left open where the match is weak. Size values are once, few and many counts, or a class for expanded clones, and some rows have none.

v_gene: TRBV28; j_gene: TRBJ1-4; d_gene: .; abundance: few; CDR3nt: TGTGCCAGCAGTTTGGGGAATGAAAAACTGTTTTTT; CDR3aa: CASSLGNEKLFF
v_gene: TRBV5-1; j_gene: TRBJ1-2; d_gene: .; abundance: once; CDR3nt: TGCGCCAGCAGCTGGGAGGCCCAGGCTCGCTATGGCTACACCTTC; CDR3aa: CASSWEAQARYGYTF
v_gene: TRBV28; j_gene: TRBJ2-3; d_gene: TRBD2; abundance: .; CDR3nt: TGTGCCAGCTACCCGGGACTAGCGGGATCCCTAAGCACAGATACGCAGTATTTT; CDR3aa: CASYPGLAGSLSTDTQYF
v_gene: TRBV18; j_gene: TRBJ1-2; d_gene: .; abundance: .; CDR3nt: TGTGCCAGCTCACCAGGGCAGGGGACGAGCTACACCTTC; CDR3aa: CASSPGQGTSYTF
v_gene: TRBV10-3; j_gene: TRBJ1-3; d_gene: .; abundance: few; CDR3nt: TGTGCCATCAGCCGCTACGAAACCCACAACTCTGGAAACACCATATATTTT; CDR3aa: CAISRYETHNSGNTIYF
v_gene: TRBV4-1; j_gene: TRBJ2-1; d_gene: .; abundance: .; CDR3nt: TGCGCCAGCAGCCATTCATCAGGGTCGGTCCGGAAAAGTCAGAAGTTCTTC; CDR3aa: CASSHSSGSVRKSQKFF
v_gene: TRBV19; j_gene: TRBJ2-7; d_gene: .; abundance: .; CDR3nt: TGTGCCAGTAGTATAGACACGTCCTACGAGCAGTACTTC; CDR3aa: CASSIDTSYEQYF
v_gene: TRBV18; j_gene: TRBJ1-2; d_gene: .; abundance: .; CDR3nt: TGTGCCAGCTCCGCTTCACAGGGAAACTATGGCTACACCTTC; CDR3aa: CASSASQGNYGYTF
v_gene: TRBV18; j_gene: TRBJ2-5; d_gene: .; abundance: .; CDR3nt: TGTGCCAGCTCATCAATGAAGGGACAAGAGACCCAGTACTTC; CDR3aa: CASSSMKGQETQYF
v_gene: TRBV7-2; j_gene: TRBJ1-4; d_gene: TRBD1; abundance: few; CDR3nt: TGTGCCAGCAGCTTAGGGACAGGGCCTGAAAAACTGTTTTTT; CDR3aa: CASSLGTGPEKLFF
v_gene: TRBV9; j_gene: TRBJ2-1; d_gene: TRBD2; abundance: .; CDR3nt: TGTGCCAGCAGCGTAGCGGGGGGACTAGCGGGAAATGAGCAGTTCTTC; CDR3aa: CASSVAGGLAGNEQFF
v_gene: TRBV25-1; j_gene: TRBJ2-2; d_gene: .; abundance: .; CDR3nt: TGTGCCAGCAGGGCGGGACAAGGGGCCGGGGAGCTGTTTTTT; CDR3aa: CASRAGQGAGELFF
v_gene: TRBV30; j_gene: TRBJ1-2; d_gene: TRBD1; abundance: .; CDR3nt: TGTGCCTGGAGTCGGGACAGGCCGTATGGCTACACCTTC; CDR3aa: CAWSRDRPYGYTF
v_gene: TRBV11-3; j_gene: TRBJ2-7; d_gene: .; abundance: .; CDR3nt: TGTGCCAGCAGCTTAAAGGGCAGCCGGGACGAGCAGTACTTC; CDR3aa: CASSLKGSRDEQYF
v_gene: TRBV5-8; j_gene: TRBJ1-1; d_gene: .; abundance: .; CDR3nt: TGTGCCAGCAGTGACCTCTTTATGGGGGACGCTGAAGCTTTCTTT; CDR3aa: CASSDLFMGDAEAFF
v_gene: TRBV5-1; j_gene: TRBJ2-7; d_gene: TRBD1; abundance: .; CDR3nt: TGCGCCAGCAGCTCGGGACAGCGCTACGAGCAGTACTTC; CDR3aa: CASSSGQRYEQYF
v_gene: TRBV4-1; j_gene: TRBJ2-1; d_gene: TRBD2; abundance: .; CDR3nt: TGCGCCAGCAGCCAAGGATCCGGGAGGGCATCCTACAATGAGCAGTTCTTC; CDR3aa: CASSQGSGRASYNEQFF
v_gene: TRBV7-8; j_gene: TRBJ1-5; d_gene: .; abundance: .; CDR3nt: TGTGCCAGCAGCTCAACCGGGACTCTCAATCAGCCCCAGCATTTT; CDR3aa: CASSSTGTLNQPQHF